A single sample gave rise to the 13 T cell receptor beta chains below, sequenced in a study of shared clonotypes between healthy human individuals. The protocol was immunoSEQ multiplex PCR, while the TCRdb copy is restricted to in-frame clones and leaves out a portion. Of about 1.5 million clones detected, around 98% appear once; the ten largest clones hold about 0.42%. The sample taken for sequencing was naive CD4+ T cells sorted from blood. This sample's subset: CD45RA+ positively selected. These receptors were obtained from a man between 25 and 39 years old in good health.

The rearrangement links TRBV5-8 to TRBJ2-1; 7 bases agree with TRBD1. The V and J ends lost 4 bases and 4 bases, in that order; junction bases with no gene match: 20. Per the germline V gene, CDR1 is SGHTS and CDR2 is YDEGEE. The CDR3 totals 19 residues. The CDR3 bases are TGTGCCAGCAGCGCGAAGCCGGGACAGAGGCCCCGAATTTACAATGAGCAGTTCTTC. Translated, it gives CASSAKPGQRPRIYNEQFF.

This chain links TRBV18 with TRBJ2-2; D gene unclear. V lost 4 bases to trimming and J lost 0 bases, with 6 bases between them. Germline V CDR1 and CDR2: KGHSH, LQKENI. The CDR3 extends over 14 amino acids. This CDR3 reads CASSLNPNTGELFF. The CDR3 DNA follows: TGTGCCAGCTCACTGAACCCGAACACCGGGGAGCTGTTTTTT. Based on the CDR3 plus reference TRBV18 and TRBJ2-2, the full variable domain is NAGVMQNPRHLVRRRGQEARLRCSPMKGHSHVYWYRQLPEEGLKFMVYLQKENIIDESGMPKERFSAEFPKEGPSILRIQQVVRGDSAAYFCASSLNPNTGELFFGEGSRLTVL.

V usage is TRBV18 and J usage is TRBJ1-5, with 8 bases fitting TRBD1. J was trimmed by 7 bases and V by 3 bases; bases with no gene match: 2. The CDR3 has 13 residues. CDR1 is KGHSH and CDR2 is LQKENI in the germline V gene. For the CDR3, the DNA is TGTGCCAGCTCACCGACAGGGGTGCAGCCCCAGCATTTT. Its protein product is CASSPTGVQPQHF.

The rearrangement joins TRBV18 to TRBJ2-6; TRBD1 matches at 10 bases. The length of the CDR3 is 19 residues. V was pared by 2 bases and J by 2 bases, with 9 bases of the junction left unmatched. Per germline, CDR1 KGHSH and CDR2 LQKENI. The CDR3 spells CASSPSVRDRGAGANVLTF. The DNA of the CDR3 is TGTGCCAGCTCACCAAGTGTCCGGGACAGGGGAGCTGGGGCCAACGTCCTGACTTTC.

The chain carries TRBV9 and TRBJ2-1; perhaps TRBD2 as D (6 bases). This CDR3 has 16 amino acids. Germline CDR1 reads SGDLS; CDR2 reads YYNGEE. Trimming shortened V by 0 bases and J by 9 bases, and 19 bases separated the two germline ends. CDR3 residues: CASSVVPGRARGEQFF. CDR3 in DNA: TGTGCCAGCAGCGTAGTGCCGGGTCGGGCGCGGGGTGAGCAGTTCTTC.

The table lists this clone with a count of one. The chain uses TRBV27 and TRBJ2-1; the D gene is possibly TRBD2 (5 bases). This CDR3 spans 13 amino acids. The V end was cut by 4 bases, the J end by 8 bases, with 12 bases between. The germline CDR1 and CDR2 sequences are MNHEY and SMNVEV (reference sequence). The CDR3 spells CASSSRTYDEQFF. CDR3 DNA sequence: TGTGCCAGCAGTTCTCGGACTTACGATGAGCAGTTCTTC.

This chain links TRBV6-5 with TRBJ2-2, with 11 bases matching TRBD2. This CDR3 is 15 amino acids long. The J segment lost 5 bases and the V segment lost 7 bases, leaving 6 bases of the junction unmatched. CDR1 is MNHEY, CDR2 SVGAGI, per germline. This chain's CDR3 is CASNRLAGGTGELFF. CDR3 in DNA: TGTGCCAGCAACCGATTAGCGGGAGGGACCGGGGAGCTGTTTTTT.

The CDR3 DNA is TGCGCCAGCAGTCCCGTTGGCTACACCTTC. Translating gives CASSPVGYTF. V and J are TRBV23-1 and TRBJ1-2; D not resolved. TRBV23-1 is classed as an ORF, of uncertain function. V lost 4 bases and J 7 bases, leaving 4 bases between the germline ends. The CDR3 sequence is 10 residues long.

The gene calls are TRBV19 and TRBJ2-7; D may be TRBD2 (6 bases). The CDR3 is 15 residues long. The V end lost 0 bases, the J end lost 6 bases, and 15 bases lay between the germline ends. Germline V gene sequence: CDR1 LNHDA, CDR2 SQIVND (reference sequence). The CDR3 bases are TGTGCCAGTAGTATAGAGGGGACCGGGGGTCGCGAGCAGTACTTC. Amino acids: CASSIEGTGGREQYF.

The genes are TRBV29-1 and TRBJ2-1, with TRBD2 as a possible D gene (7 bases). The CDR3 sequence is 14 residues long. Germline CDR1 is SQVTM and CDR2 is ANQGSEA. Trimming pared 5 bases from V and 4 bases from J, leaving 15 bases between. The CDR3 DNA reads TGCAGCGTTACCCGCGGGGGCAGTTACAATGAGCAGTTCTTC. As protein: CSVTRGGSYNEQFF.

This clone appeared a single time. The genes are TRBV2 and TRBJ1-1, with 9 bases that match TRBD1. CDR1 is SNHLY, CDR2 FYNNEI, per germline. Trimming removed 6 bases from V and 7 bases from J; junction bases left unmatched: 18. CDR3 size: 17 residues. The CDR3 bases are TGTGCCAGCAGGAATTCGGGGACAGGGTACTACCCTCGTGAAGCTTTCTTT. This encodes CASRNSGTGYYPREAFF.

As regards this clone: Other DNA sequences of this sample code for an identical CDR3. The J gene is TRBJ2-7, the V gene TRBV7-8; D not resolved. The CDR3 length is 14 residues. The germline V and J ends were trimmed by 1 base and 0 bases, with 7 bases remaining between them. CDR1 is SGHVS, CDR2 FQNEAQ, per germline. Here the CDR3 reads CASSLVPGSYEQYF. CDR3 sequence (DNA): TGTGCCAGCAGCTTAGTTCCGGGCTCCTACGAGCAGTACTTC.

V gene TRBV2 combines with J gene TRBJ1-5; no clear D gene. The V gene's germline CDR1 is SNHLY and CDR2 FYNNEI. The CDR3 is 15 amino acids. Deletions cut 6 bases from V and 0 bases from J, with 12 bases between. The CDR3 DNA reads TGTGCCAGCAGATATCGGACGGATAGCAATCAGCCCCAGCATTTT. It translates to CASRYRTDSNQPQHF. Based on the CDR3 plus reference TRBV2 and TRBJ1-5, the full variable domain is EPEVTQTPSHQVTQMGQEVILRCVPISNHLYFYWYRQILGQKVEFLVSFYNNEISEKSEIFDDQFSVERPDGSNFTLKIRSTKLEDSAMYFCASRYRTDSNQPQHFGDGTRLSIL.